This T cell receptor (beta chain) was sequenced for a study of cytomegalovirus exposure and HLA in healthy donors. V dropped 4 bases and J dropped 0 bases, with 11 bases sitting between them. CDR1 is SGHRS and CDR2 is YFSETQ in the germline V gene. This CDR3 comprises 15 residues. With respect to this clone: Antigen: not known.

Study findings and constraints: Associated with cytomegalovirus, according to the listing, were about 160 TCR beta chains. Exclusion applied to some V segments, including TRBV6-2 and TRBV6-3, as they were indistinguishable. Reports described diagnosis of cytomegalovirus status by the classifier as highly specific and sensitive.

PCR employed 60 Vbeta and 13 Jbeta primers. Using immunoSEQ multiplex PCR, the repertoire was profiled, and TCRdb retains in-frame clones only, with some absent. Its table records about 160,000 clones. This chain joins TRBV5-1 and TRBJ2-1, with D uncertain. Material: PBMCs. This clonotype was sampled from a woman in her forties or fifties in good health and CMV-seronegative. CDR3 DNA sequence: TGCGCCAGCAGCGCCGACTTCAGCTCCTACAATGAGCAGTTCTTC. It is translated as CASSADFSSYNEQFF.